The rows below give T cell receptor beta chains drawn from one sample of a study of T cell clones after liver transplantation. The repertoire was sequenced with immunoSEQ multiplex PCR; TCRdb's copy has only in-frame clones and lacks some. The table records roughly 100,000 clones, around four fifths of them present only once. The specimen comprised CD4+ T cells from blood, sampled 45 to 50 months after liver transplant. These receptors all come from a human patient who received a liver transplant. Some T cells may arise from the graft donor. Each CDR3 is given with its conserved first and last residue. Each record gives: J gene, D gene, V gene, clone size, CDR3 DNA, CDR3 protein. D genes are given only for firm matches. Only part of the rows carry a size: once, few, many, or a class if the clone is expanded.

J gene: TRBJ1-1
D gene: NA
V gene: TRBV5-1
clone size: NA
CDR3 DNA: TGCGCCAGCAGCGAACAGGGATACACTGAAGCTTTCTTT
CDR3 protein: CASSEQGYTEAFF

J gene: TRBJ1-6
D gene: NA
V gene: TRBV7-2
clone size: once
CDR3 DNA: TGTGCCAGCAGCTTAACGGCGCGCAGTTCACCCCTCCACTTT
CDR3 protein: CASSLTARSSPLHF

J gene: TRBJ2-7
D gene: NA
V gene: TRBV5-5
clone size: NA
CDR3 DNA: TGTGCCAGCAGCCTTCTCGACGAGCAGTACTTC
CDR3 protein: CASSLLDEQYF

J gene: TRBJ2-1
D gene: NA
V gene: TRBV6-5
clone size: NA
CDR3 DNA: TGTGCCAGCAGGGAAGGGGGGCATGAGCAGTTCTTC
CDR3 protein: CASREGGHEQFF

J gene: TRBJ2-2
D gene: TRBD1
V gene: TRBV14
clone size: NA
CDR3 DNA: TGTGCCAGCAGCCAACGTACGGGACAGGGATTGGCCGGGGAGCTGTTTTTT
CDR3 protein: CASSQRTGQGLAGELFF

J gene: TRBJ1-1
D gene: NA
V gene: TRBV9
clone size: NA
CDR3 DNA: TGTGCCAGCAGCCCCCGAGAGGGGCTTGAAGCTTTCTTT
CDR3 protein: CASSPREGLEAFF

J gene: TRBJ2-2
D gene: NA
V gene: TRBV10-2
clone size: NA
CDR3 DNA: TGCGCCAGCAGTGAGGTCCACACCGGGGAGCTGTTTTTT
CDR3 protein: CASSEVHTGELFF

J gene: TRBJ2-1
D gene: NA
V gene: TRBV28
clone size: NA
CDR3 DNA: TGTGCCGGCGGCAGCGGAAGCTCCTACAATGAGCAGTTCTTC
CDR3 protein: CAGGSGSSYNEQFF

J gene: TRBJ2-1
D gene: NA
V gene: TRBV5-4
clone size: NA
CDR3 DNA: TGTGCCAGCAGCTTAAGTGGGACCCGAACCTACAATGAGCAGTTCTTC
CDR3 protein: CASSLSGTRTYNEQFF

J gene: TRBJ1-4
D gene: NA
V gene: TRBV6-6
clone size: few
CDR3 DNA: TGTGCCAGCCGTACAGGATCAACTAATGAAAAACTGTTTTTT
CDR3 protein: CASRTGSTNEKLFF

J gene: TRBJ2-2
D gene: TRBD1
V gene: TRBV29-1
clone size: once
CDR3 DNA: TGCAGCGTTGCAACAGGGGCCCTCACCGGGGAGCTGTTTTTT
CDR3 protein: CSVATGALTGELFF

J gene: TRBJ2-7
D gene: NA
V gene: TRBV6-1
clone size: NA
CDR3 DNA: TGTGCCAGCAGTGGAACAGGGAGAACCTACGAGCAGTACTTC
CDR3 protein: CASSGTGRTYEQYF

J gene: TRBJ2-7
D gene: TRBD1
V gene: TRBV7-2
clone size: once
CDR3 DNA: TGTGCCAGCAGCCTCCCGGGGACAGCATCCTACGAGCAGTACTTC
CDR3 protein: CASSLPGTASYEQYF

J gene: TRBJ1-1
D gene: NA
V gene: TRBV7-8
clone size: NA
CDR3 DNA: TGTGCCAGCAGCTTAGTGGTTGAACCGAACACTGAAGCTTTCTTT
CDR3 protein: CASSLVVEPNTEAFF

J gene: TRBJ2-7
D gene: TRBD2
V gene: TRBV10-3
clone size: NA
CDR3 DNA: TGTGCCATCAGTGCAACGGGACTAGCCGGATACGAGCAGTACTTC
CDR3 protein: CAISATGLAGYEQYF

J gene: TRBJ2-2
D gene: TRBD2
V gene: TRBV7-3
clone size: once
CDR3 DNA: TGTGCCAGCAGCTTAATAGCGGGGAACACCGGGGAGCTGTTTTTT
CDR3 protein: CASSLIAGNTGELFF

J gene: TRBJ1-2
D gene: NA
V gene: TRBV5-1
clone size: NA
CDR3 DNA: TGCGCCAGCAAAATGACCCGGGGGAACTATGGCTACACCTTC
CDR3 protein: CASKMTRGNYGYTF

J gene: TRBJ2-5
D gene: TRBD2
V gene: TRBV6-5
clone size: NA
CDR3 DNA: TGTGCCAGCACTCAATCCCGGACTAGCGGGACCCAGTACTTC
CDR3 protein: CASTQSRTSGTQYF

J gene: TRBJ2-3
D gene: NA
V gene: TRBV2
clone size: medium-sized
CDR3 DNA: TGTGCCAGCCCTAAAGGCAGGTTCGGGACAGATACGCAGTATTTT
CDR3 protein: CASPKGRFGTDTQYF

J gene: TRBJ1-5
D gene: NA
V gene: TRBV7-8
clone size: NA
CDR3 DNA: TGTGCCAGCAGCCTTTCAGACAGCCGCAATCAGCCCCAGCATTTT
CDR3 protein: CASSLSDSRNQPQHF

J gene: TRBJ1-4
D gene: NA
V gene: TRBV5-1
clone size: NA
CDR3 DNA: TGCGCCAGCAGCGGCGGGACGGCGACTCGTAATGAAAAACTGTTTTTT
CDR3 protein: CASSGGTATRNEKLFF

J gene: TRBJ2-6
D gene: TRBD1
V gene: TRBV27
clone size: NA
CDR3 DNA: TGTGCCAGCAGTTTATCCCCAGGGGGCTCTGGGGCCAACGTCCTGACTTTC
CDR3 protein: CASSLSPGGSGANVLTF

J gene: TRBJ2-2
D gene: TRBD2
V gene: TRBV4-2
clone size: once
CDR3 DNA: TGTGCCAGCAGCGAGGCAGGACTAGCGGGAGTTAGCGGGGAGCTGTTTTTT
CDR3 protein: CASSEAGLAGVSGELFF

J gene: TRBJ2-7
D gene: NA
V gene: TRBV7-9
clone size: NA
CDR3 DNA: TGTGCCAGCAGCTTTCCCGGGACTGAGCAGTACTTC
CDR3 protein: CASSFPGTEQYF

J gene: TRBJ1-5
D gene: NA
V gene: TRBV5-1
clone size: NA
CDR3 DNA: TGCGCCAGCAGCTTAGCCGGGGGTAGCAATCAGCCCCAGCATTTT
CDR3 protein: CASSLAGGSNQPQHF

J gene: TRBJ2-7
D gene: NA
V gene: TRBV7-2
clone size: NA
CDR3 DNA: TGTGCCAGCAGCCCCGGGACCAACTCTTACGAGCAGTACTTC
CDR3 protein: CASSPGTNSYEQYF

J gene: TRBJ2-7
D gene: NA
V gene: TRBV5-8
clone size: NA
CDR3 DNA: TGTGCCAGCAGTGGCCCGACAGGGCTCGGGGGGCAGTACTTC
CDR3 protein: CASSGPTGLGGQYF

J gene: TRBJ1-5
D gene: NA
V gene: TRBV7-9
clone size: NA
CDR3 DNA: TGTGCCAGCAGCTTAGCTGGGGACAGCAATCAGCCCCAGCATTTT
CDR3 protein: CASSLAGDSNQPQHF

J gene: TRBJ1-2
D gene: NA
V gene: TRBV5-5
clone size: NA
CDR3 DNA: TGTGCCAGCAGCTTGGAAGGTTGGGTTACCTATGGCTACACCTTC
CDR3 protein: CASSLEGWVTYGYTF

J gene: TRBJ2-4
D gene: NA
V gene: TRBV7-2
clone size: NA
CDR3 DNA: TGTGCCAGCAGCTTAGCCAGGTTCCCAGGGGACATTCAGTACTTC
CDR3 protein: CASSLARFPGDIQYF

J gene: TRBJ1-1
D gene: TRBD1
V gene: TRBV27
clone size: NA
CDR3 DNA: TGTGCCAGCAGGGGACAGGGGATCACTGAAGCTTTCTTT
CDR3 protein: CASRGQGITEAFF

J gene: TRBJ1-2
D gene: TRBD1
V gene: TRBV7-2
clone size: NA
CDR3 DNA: TGTGCCAGCAGCATGGGACAGGGGGCGCGGTATGGCTACACCTTC
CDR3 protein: CASSMGQGARYGYTF

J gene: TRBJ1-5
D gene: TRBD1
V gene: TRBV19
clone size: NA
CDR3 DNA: TGTGCCAGTAGGGTCGGACAGGCGGTCAATCAGCCCCAGCATTTT
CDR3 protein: CASRVGQAVNQPQHF

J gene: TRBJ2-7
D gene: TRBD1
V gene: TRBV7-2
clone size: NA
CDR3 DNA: TGTGCCAGCAGTAGGTCAGGGGGCACCTCCTACGAGCAGTACTTC
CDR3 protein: CASSRSGGTSYEQYF

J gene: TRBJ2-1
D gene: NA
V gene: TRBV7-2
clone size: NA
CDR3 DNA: TGTGCCAGCAGCCTGGGATGGGGTCCCAATGAGCAGTTCTTC
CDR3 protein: CASSLGWGPNEQFF

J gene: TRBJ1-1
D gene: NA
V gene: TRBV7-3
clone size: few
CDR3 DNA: TGTGCCAGCAGGAAAGAGGCGAACACTGAAGCTTTCTTT
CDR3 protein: CASRKEANTEAFF

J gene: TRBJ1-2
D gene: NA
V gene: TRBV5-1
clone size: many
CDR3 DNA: TGCGCCAGCAGCTTGGAAGGGTATGGCTACACCTTC
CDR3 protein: CASSLEGYGYTF

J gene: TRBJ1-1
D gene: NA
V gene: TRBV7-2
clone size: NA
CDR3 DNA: TGTGCCAGCAGCTTAGCCACTGAAGCTTTCTTT
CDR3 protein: CASSLATEAFF

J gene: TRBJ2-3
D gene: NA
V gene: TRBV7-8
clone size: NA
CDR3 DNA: TGTGCCAGCAGCTTAGAGGTACCCACAGATACGCAGTATTTT
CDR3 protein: CASSLEVPTDTQYF

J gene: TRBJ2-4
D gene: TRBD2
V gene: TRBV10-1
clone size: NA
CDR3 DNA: TGCGCCAGCAGAGGGACTAGCGGGATCGACCTACTAGCCAAAAACATTCAGTACTTC
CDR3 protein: CASRGTSGIDLLAKNIQYF

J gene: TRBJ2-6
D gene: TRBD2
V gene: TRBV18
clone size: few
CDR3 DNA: TGTGCCAGCTCTCCGAGCGGGAGCCTCTCTGGGGCCAACGTCCTGACTTTC
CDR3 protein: CASSPSGSLSGANVLTF

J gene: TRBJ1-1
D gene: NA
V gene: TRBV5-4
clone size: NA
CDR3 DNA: TGTGCCAGCAGCTTGCGGGTAGGTCGGAGCACTGAAGCTTTCTTT
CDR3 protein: CASSLRVGRSTEAFF

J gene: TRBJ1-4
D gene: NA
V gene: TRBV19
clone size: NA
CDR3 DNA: TGTGCCAGTAGTTCCCCCGGAACTAATGAAAAACTGTTTTTT
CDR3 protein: CASSSPGTNEKLFF

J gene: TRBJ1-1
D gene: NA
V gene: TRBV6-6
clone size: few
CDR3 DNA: TGTGCCAGCAGTAACAGTCCGAACACTGAAGCTTTCTTT
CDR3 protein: CASSNSPNTEAFF

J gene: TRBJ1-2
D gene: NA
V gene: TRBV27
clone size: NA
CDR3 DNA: TGTGCCAGCAGTTTAGGGGTTTACGTACCTGGCTACACCTTC
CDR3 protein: CASSLGVYVPGYTF

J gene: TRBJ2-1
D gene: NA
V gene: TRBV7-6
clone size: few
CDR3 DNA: TGTGCCAGCAGCTTCACAGGTCCGGTTGAGCAGTTCTTC
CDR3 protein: CASSFTGPVEQFF